The 22 T cell receptor beta chains below all came from one sample that was sequenced in a study of tumor-infiltrating lymphocytes in primary liver carcinoma. A constant-region primer primed TCR beta cDNA synthesis from 500 ng of total RNA. Slightly modified ARM-PCR, run as three nested multiplex PCR rounds, produced the TCR beta libraries. It was with TRBV1-TRBV30 forward primers and a C-beta reverse primer that the first two PCR rounds were run, at around 11 cycles each. MiXCR, run by TCRdb on the multiplex PCR reads, gives a single entry per CDR3 protein. The data hold 85,000 to 100,000 distinct CDR3 sequences, with around 68% observed a single time. Between 20 and 30 mg of unsorted bulk tissue served as the source from which RNA and DNA were co-extracted. Sequencing was carried out using tumor-adjacent normal liver tissue. These TCRs come from a man between 35 and 55 years old with primary liver carcinoma and hepatitis B virus infection.

The chain links TRBV5-1 to TRBJ1-6; D is perhaps TRBD1 (5 bases). CDR3 length equals 16 residues. Germline V gives CDR1 SGHRS, CDR2 YFSETQ. Trimming left V 4 bases short and J 3 bases short, with 14 bases between. The CDR3 reads CASSPLETVYNSPLHF. The DNA for the CDR3 is TGCGCCAGCAGCCCCCTGGAGACAGTCTATAATTCACCCCTCCACTTT.

This clonotype occurred a few times. This chain links TRBV2 with TRBJ2-1; 8 nucleotides match TRBD2. Germline V gives CDR1 SNHLY, CDR2 FYNNEI. The CDR3 length is 15 residues. V shed 4 bases, J shed 3 bases, and the junction held 5 bases outside the gene matches. The CDR3 spells CASSVDSGNYNEQFF. DNA of the CDR3: TGTGCCAGCAGTGTGGATAGCGGGAACTACAATGAGCAGTTCTTC. Full variable domain (remainder filled in from reference TRBV2 and TRBJ2-1): EPEVTQTPSHQVTQMGQEVILRCVPISNHLYFYWYRQILGQKVEFLVSFYNNEISEKSEIFDDQFSVERPDGSNFTLKIRSTKLEDSAMYFCASSVDSGNYNEQFFGPGTRLTVL.

The chain recombines TRBV29-1 with TRBJ2-1; TRBD1 agrees at 10 bases. The V gene's germline CDR1 is SQVTM and CDR2 ANQGSEA. This CDR3 spans 14 amino acids. The CDR3 spells CSGLPGQGVDGQFF. CDR3 sequence (DNA): TGCAGTGGATTGCCAGGACAGGGGGTGGATGGGCAGTTCTTC.

Regarding this clonotype: A much larger clone lies a single base off, so this may be a read error. This chain joins TRBV14 and TRBJ2-3, with TRBD2 matching 8 bases. CDR1 and CDR2 from the germline V gene are SGHDN and FVKESK. After removal of 0 bases from V and 5 bases from J, the junction contained 4 bases not matched to a gene. CDR3 length: 15 residues. The CDR3 protein is CASSQDQREIDTQYF. CDR3 nucleotides: TGTGCCAGCAGCCAAGATCAGCGGGAGATAGATACGCAGTATTTT.

This clonotype was detected many times. The CDR3 DNA reads TGCGCCAGCAGCCCAACACCACTAGCGGGACAAGATACGCAGTATTTT. This translates into CASSPTPLAGQDTQYF. The chain couples TRBV4-1 to TRBJ2-3; 10 bases are a match to TRBD2. The CDR3 is 16 residues long. Looked up from germline, CDR1 is MGHRA and CDR2 is YSYEKL. With 4 bases clipped from V and 5 bases from J, the junction kept 9 bases outside the gene matches.

On this clonotype itself: Since the CDR3 does not end with the conserved phenylalanine or tryptophan, this likely comes from a read error. The chain has TRBV6-5 and TRBJ2-3, with D possibly matching TRBD2 (6 bases). Deletions cut 6 bases from V and 1 base from J, with 8 bases between. Germline V gene sequence: CDR1 MNHEY, CDR2 SVGAGI. CDR3 size: 13 residues. This CDR3 is CASRSSGTDTQYL. CDR3 DNA sequence: TGTGCCAGCAGATCTAGCGGCACAGATACGCAGTATCTT.

The chain combines TRBV29-1 with TRBJ2-7; 14 bases match TRBD2. The CDR3 covers 17 residues. Per germline, CDR1 SQVTM and CDR2 ANQGSEA. The CDR3 sequence: CSVRGSPGTSGSYEQYF. In DNA form, the CDR3 reads TGCAGTGTGCGTGGGAGCCCGGGGACTAGCGGGAGCTACGAGCAGTACTTC.

Concerning this clonotype itself: Compared with germline, one end of the junction differs, possibly owing to a read error. The chain links TRBV11-2 to TRBJ2-7; the D gene could be TRBD1 or TRBD2 (5 bases each). CDR1 SGHAT and CDR2 FQNNGV come from the germline V gene. This CDR3 comprises 15 residues. The CDR3 here is CASSQRGTSSCEQYF. The CDR3 bases are TGTGCCAGCAGTCAGAGAGGGACCAGCTCCTGCGAGCAGTACTTC.

In this sample, this clonotype turned up many times. This chain connects TRBV29-1 to TRBJ2-7; tentatively, D is TRBD2 (6 bases). The V gene's germline CDR1 is SQVTM and CDR2 ANQGSEA. The CDR3 runs to 13 residues. Deletions cut 5 bases from V and 5 bases from J, with 16 bases between. The CDR3 loop is CSVLLANGNEQYF. The CDR3 bases are TGCAGCGTTTTACTAGCAAATGGAAACGAGCAGTACTTC.

As to this clonotype: Germline and junction disagree at one end, which may indicate a read error. The gene calls are TRBV11-1 and TRBJ2-7; a possible D gene is TRBD2 (6 bases). The CDR3 consists of 15 residues. From germline, CDR1 is SGHAT and CDR2 FQDESV (reference sequence). The CDR3 nucleotides are TGTGCCAGCAGCGCCCGGGAGAGTGATACCTACGGGCAGTACTTC. Translation gives CASSARESDTYGQYF. Full variable domain (outside the CDR3, taken from reference TRBV11-1 and TRBJ2-7): EAEVAQSPRYKITEKSQAVAFWCDPISGHATLYWYRQILGQGPELLVQFQDESVVDDSQLPKDRFSAERLKGVDSTLKIQPAELGDSAMYLCASSARESDTYGQYFGPGTRLTVT.

A few counts support this clonotype. One base away lies a much larger clone, so this may be a sequencing read error. V and J are TRBV6-1 and TRBJ1-5; 9 bases match TRBD1. The end of the DNA is better explained by TRBJ2-3, so the J call may be wrong. Germline V gives CDR1 MNHNS, CDR2 SASEGT. There are 14 residues in the CDR3. The CDR3: CASSAQGAEQPQYF. The CDR3 bases are TGTGCCAGCAGTGCACAGGGGGCTGAACAGCCCCAGTATTTT.

For this clonotype: The CDR3 end shows no conserved phenylalanine or tryptophan, and so a read error is likely. The chain couples TRBV11-2 to TRBJ2-5; 8 positions match TRBD2. The CDR3 runs 16 residues. The V gene end was trimmed by 11 bases and the J gene end by 2 bases; junction bases not matched to a gene: 16. Germline lookup yields CDR1 SGHAT and CDR2 FQNNGV. The CDR3 DNA is TGTGCCGGCACCTTAGTCCCGGCTAGCGGGCAAGAGACCCAGTACTCC. Protein sequence: CAGTLVPASGQETQYS.

The table lists this clonotype with a few counts. The chain links TRBV5-5 to TRBJ2-1; perhaps TRBD2 as D (5 bases). The CDR3 extends over 17 amino acids. Trimming removed 1 base at V and 2 bases at J, with 16 bases between. Germline lookup yields CDR1 SGHKS and CDR2 YYEKEE (reference sequence). CDR3 bases: TGTGCCAGCAGCTTGTTCGGACGGACTGATCCCTACAATGAGCAGTTCTTC. This codes for CASSLFGRTDPYNEQFF.

About this clonotype: A read error is likely, as this CDR3 ends without the conserved phenylalanine or tryptophan. The limits of the CDR3 on the DNA are not certain, so only TCRdb's listed CDR3 is given. This sequence joins TRBV14 and TRBJ2-7; TRBD2 is the table's D call and was not checked against the DNA. The CDR3 is 14 amino acids in total, end residues counted. Germline CDR1 and CDR2: SGHDN and FVKESK. The CDR3 here is CASSRRDFGYEKYS.

As regards this clonotype: The conserved final phenylalanine or tryptophan is absent from the CDR3, which likely points to a read error. The DNA is left out, because the CDR3 cannot be placed on it with certainty; the CDR3 is given as TCRdb lists it. The V gene is TRBV11-2, the J gene TRBJ2-1; the D call in the table, TRBD2, was not verified against the DNA. Per the germline V gene, CDR1 is SGHAT and CDR2 is FQNNGV. Ends included, the CDR3 has 16 residues. The CDR3 loop is CASNLDIGLAMGEQLL.

This chain links TRBV18 with TRBJ2-7, with D perhaps matching TRBD1 (5 bases). The length of the CDR3 is 13 residues. CDR1 and CDR2 (germline): KGHSH, LQKENI. V shed 5 bases and J shed 0 bases, with 8 bases lying between them. CDR3 nucleotide sequence: TGTGCCAGCTCATTGACAGCCTCCTACGAGCAGTACTTC. Translated: CASSLTASYEQYF.

On this clonotype: The missing conserved phenylalanine or tryptophan at the end of this CDR3 makes a read error likely. The J gene is TRBJ2-7, the V gene TRBV11-2, with D hard to call. Per the germline V gene, CDR1 is SGHAT and CDR2 is FQNNGV. The CDR3 length is 16 residues. CDR3 sequence (DNA): TGTACCAGCAGCTTGGGCAAAGCGACCGTCCCTCGAGAGCAGTACTTG. Amino acids: CTSSLGKATVPREQYL.

The chain recombines TRBV7-3 with TRBJ2-2; D is undetermined. CDR3 length equals 14 residues. Germline CDR1 SGHTA, CDR2 FQGTGA. Trimming removed 5 bases at V and 0 bases at J, with 7 bases between. CDR3 coding DNA: TGTGCCAGCAGCCCGAAAACGAACACCGGGGAGCTGTTTTTT. Protein sequence: CASSPKTNTGELFF.

Comments on this clonotype: This CDR3 fails to terminate in the conserved phenylalanine or tryptophan, so it likely reflects a read error. It is unclear where the CDR3 begins or ends on the DNA, so no DNA is shown, and the CDR3 is as TCRdb lists it. The CDR3 sequence is CASRYRDLNEQLS. J is TRBJ2-1 and V is TRBV6-1; the table's D call of TRBD1 was not tested on the DNA. Including both end residues, the CDR3 is 13 amino acids long. Germline CDR1 reads MNHNS; CDR2 reads SASEGT.

The V gene is TRBV28, the J gene TRBJ2-5; 8 bases are a match to TRBD2. V dropped 6 bases and J dropped 5; count of bases not matched to a gene: 8. CDR1 and CDR2 (germline): MDHEN, SYDVKM. The CDR3 length is 14 residues. CDR3 in amino acids: CASSIAGSGETQYF. The CDR3 DNA reads as TGTGCCAGCAGCATAGCGGGAAGTGGTGAGACCCAGTACTTC.

This clonotype was counted a single time. V usage is TRBV20-1 and J usage is TRBJ2-1, with TRBD1 as a possible D gene (5 bases). V was trimmed by 1 base and J by 8 bases, leaving 12 bases between them. Germline-derived CDR1 and CDR2 are DFQATT and SNEGSKA (reference sequence). This CDR3 has 13 amino acids. CDR3 amino acids: CSARVPWGDEQFF. CDR3 bases: TGCAGTGCTAGAGTCCCTTGGGGCGATGAGCAGTTCTTC.

This clonotype was recorded many times. The chain recombines TRBV5-6 with TRBJ2-3, with 9 bases fitting TRBD2. CDR3 length: 17 amino acids. Unmatched junction bases numbered 10, after V lost 3 bases and J lost 2 bases. The V gene's germline CDR1 is SGHDT and CDR2 YYEEEE. The CDR3 coding sequence is TGTGCCAGCAGCTCGAGGGGACTAGCAGGTATCACAGATACGCAGTATTTT. It specifies CASSSRGLAGITDTQYF.